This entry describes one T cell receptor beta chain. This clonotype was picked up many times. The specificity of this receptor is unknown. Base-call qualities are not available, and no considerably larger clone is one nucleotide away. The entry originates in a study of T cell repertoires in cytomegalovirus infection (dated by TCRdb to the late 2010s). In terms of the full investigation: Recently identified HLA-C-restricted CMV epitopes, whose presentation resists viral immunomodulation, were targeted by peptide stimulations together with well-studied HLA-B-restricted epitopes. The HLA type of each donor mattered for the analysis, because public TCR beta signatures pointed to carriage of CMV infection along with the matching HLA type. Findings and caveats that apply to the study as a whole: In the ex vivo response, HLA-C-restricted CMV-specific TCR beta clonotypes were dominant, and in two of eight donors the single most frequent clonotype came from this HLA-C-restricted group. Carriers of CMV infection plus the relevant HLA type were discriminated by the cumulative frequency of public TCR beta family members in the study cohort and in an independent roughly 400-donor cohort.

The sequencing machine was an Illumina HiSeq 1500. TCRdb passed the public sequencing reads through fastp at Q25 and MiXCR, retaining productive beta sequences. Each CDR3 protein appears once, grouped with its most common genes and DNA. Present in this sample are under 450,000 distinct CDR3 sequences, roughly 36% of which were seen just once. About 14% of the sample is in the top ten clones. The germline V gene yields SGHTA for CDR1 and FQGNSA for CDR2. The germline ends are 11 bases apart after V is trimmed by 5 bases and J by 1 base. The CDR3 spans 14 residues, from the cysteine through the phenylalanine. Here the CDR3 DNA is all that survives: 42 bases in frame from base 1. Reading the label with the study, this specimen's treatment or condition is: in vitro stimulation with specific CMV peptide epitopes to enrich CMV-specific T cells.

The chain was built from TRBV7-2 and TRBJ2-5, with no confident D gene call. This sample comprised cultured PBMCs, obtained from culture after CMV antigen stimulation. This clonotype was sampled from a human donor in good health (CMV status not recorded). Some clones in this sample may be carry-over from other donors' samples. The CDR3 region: CASSPRTIQETQYF. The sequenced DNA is TGTGCCAGCAGCCCCAGGACCATCCAAGAGACCCAGTACTTC.